The clone carrying this T cell receptor (beta chain) was recorded a few times. This sample was taken from a study of T-cell memory formation after mild COVID-19. Germline V gives CDR1 SGHTA, CDR2 FQGNSA. V gave up 5 bases and J gave up 2 bases, with 13 bases separating them. The CDR3 loop spans 15 amino acids. TCRdb reprocessed the 5' RACE reads via MiXCR and lists one record per CDR3 protein. Here the sample spans approximately 260,000 distinct CDR3 sequences, 16% being singletons. The genes are TRBV7-2 and TRBJ1-5; TRBD1 is a possible D gene (6 bases). Sequencing used PBMCs or a T cell subset sorted from them (not recorded which). The clonotype comes from a man between 18 and 29 years old who had mild COVID-19 (a few samples of this study predate the infection). Cell type and time point are not known. The CDR3 DNA follows: TGTGCCAGCAGCCCCCGGGGGCTCGGCAATCAGCCCCAGCATTTT. It codes for CASSPRGLGNQPQHF.